This section outlines one T cell receptor beta chain sequence together with its context. Its antigen remains unknown. V was pared by 2 bases and J by 0 bases, with 11 bases between. CDR1 MNHNS and CDR2 SASEGT come from the germline V gene. This CDR3 is 16 amino acids long. The study ran its PCR with 60 Vbeta and 13 Jbeta primers. Some clones are missing from TCRdb's copy, which holds only in-frame ones; the method was immunoSEQ multiplex PCR. Among roughly 150,000 clones listed, around 80% were seen once. This record comes from a study of cytomegalovirus exposure and HLA in healthy donors. Study observations and caveats: The authors listed roughly 150 TCR beta chains as cytomegalovirus-associated. In an earlier analysis, most TCR beta V segments were productive about 87% or about 30% of the time.

The chain couples TRBV6-1 to TRBJ1-3; the D is unclear. What was sequenced was PBMCs. The origin of this receptor is a male donor in good health and CMV-seronegative. CDR3 residues: CASSEHMGSSGNTIYF. CDR3 coding DNA: TGTGCCAGCAGTGAACATATGGGGAGCTCTGGAAACACCATATATTTT.